The rows below give T cell receptor beta chains drawn from one sample of a study of T cell responses to AZD1222 COVID-19 vaccine. TCRdb's copy holds only in-frame clones and misses some; the assay was immunoSEQ multiplex PCR. The table records over 110,000 clones, approximately 90% of them present only once. Sequenced here: peripheral blood, sampled on day 0 of AZD1222 vaccination. These receptors were obtained from an adult in good health. CDR3s include the opening cysteine and the closing phenylalanine or tryptophan. D genes are given only for firm matches. The size of a clone is reported for some rows only, either as once, few or many, or as a class for expanded clones.

TRBJ1-2 TRBV29-1 NA NA CSVERPLNYGYTF TGCAGCGTTGAACGACCGCTTAACTATGGCTACACCTTC
TRBJ2-5 TRBV7-3 NA NA CASSLTARQETQYF TGTGCCAGCAGCTTAACGGCCAGACAAGAGACCCAGTACTTC
TRBJ1-2 TRBV5-1 NA TRBD1 CASSSVHGQGEGYTF TGCGCCAGCAGCTCCGTACATGGACAGGGAGAAGGCTACACCTTC
TRBJ2-7 TRBV7-6 NA TRBD2 CASSTRLAGDSEQYF TGTGCCAGCAGCACGCGACTAGCGGGAGATAGCGAGCAGTACTTC
TRBJ2-1 TRBV27 NA TRBD1 CASSSGGQGAGEQFF TGTGCCAGCAGTAGCGGTGGACAGGGGGCGGGTGAGCAGTTCTTC
TRBJ1-1 TRBV27 NA NA CASSPRVWNTEAFF TGTGCCAGCAGTCCTCGGGTGTGGAACACTGAAGCTTTCTTT
TRBJ1-1 TRBV6-5 NA NA CASSYDRRHTEAFF TGTGCCAGCAGTTACGACCGGAGGCACACTGAAGCTTTCTTT
TRBJ1-6 TRBV18 NA TRBD1 CASSRAGGNNSPLHF TGTGCCAGCTCACGGGCAGGGGGTAATAATTCACCCCTCCACTTT
TRBJ1-6 TRBV5-1 NA NA CASSYYWDDNSPLHF TGCGCCAGCAGCTATTATTGGGACGATAATTCACCCCTCCACTTT
TRBJ2-7 TRBV7-2 NA TRBD1 CASSFDRGNYEQYF TGTGCCAGCAGCTTCGACAGGGGAAACTACGAGCAGTACTTC
TRBJ1-5 TRBV5-5 NA NA CASSLATTGQPQHF TGTGCCAGCAGCTTGGCAACGACGGGTCAGCCCCAGCATTTT
TRBJ2-7 TRBV11-3 NA NA CASEYIDAGLRNEQYF TGTGCCAGCGAATATATAGATGCTGGTCTGAGGAACGAGCAGTACTTC
TRBJ1-1 TRBV7-9 NA TRBD1 CASETGARAFF TGTGCCAGCGAAACAGGGGCTCGGGCTTTCTTT
TRBJ2-3 TRBV4-3 NA TRBD2 CASSPGLAGEWDTQYF TGCGCCAGCAGCCCGGGACTAGCGGGGGAATGGGATACGCAGTATTTT
TRBJ2-3 TRBV9 NA NA CASSPQLGRTDTQYF TGTGCCAGCAGCCCTCAGCTAGGCCGCACAGATACGCAGTATTTT
TRBJ1-6 TRBV25-1 NA NA CASAGRGSYNSPLHF TGTGCCAGCGCGGGGAGGGGCTCCTATAATTCACCCCTCCACTTT
TRBJ1-2 TRBV4-3 NA NA CASSLYRRDYGYTF TGCGCCAGCAGCCTCTACAGACGGGACTATGGCTACACCTTC
TRBJ1-2 TRBV29-1 NA NA CSVEDQTAQGYTF TGCAGCGTTGAAGATCAGACAGCGCAAGGCTACACCTTC
TRBJ1-6 TRBV5-1 NA NA CASSLGPAGPTGSPLHF TGCGCCAGCAGCTTGGGTCCCGCCGGGCCGACAGGATCACCCCTCCACTTT
TRBJ2-7 TRBV18 NA TRBD2 CASSVAALAGGAPYEQYF TGTGCCAGCTCCGTGGCGGCCCTAGCGGGGGGAGCGCCCTACGAGCAGTACTTC
TRBJ2-3 TRBV6-5 NA NA CASREGVDTQYF TGTGCCAGCAGGGAGGGGGTAGATACGCAGTATTTT
TRBJ2-1 TRBV28 NA NA CASTRALTMYNEQFF TGTGCCAGCACTCGAGCCCTAACCATGTACAATGAGCAGTTCTTC
TRBJ1-1 TRBV6-5 NA TRBD1 CASSYGTDNTEAFF TGTGCCAGCAGTTACGGGACAGACAACACTGAAGCTTTCTTT
TRBJ2-1 TRBV11-3 NA TRBD2 CASSLGRGGDFF TGTGCCAGCAGCTTAGGGCGGGGGGGCGATTTCTTC
TRBJ2-6 TRBV27 NA NA CASSLSSGTGANVLTF TGTGCCAGCAGTTTATCATCCGGGACTGGGGCCAACGTCCTGACTTTC
TRBJ1-2 TRBV12-3/TRBV12-4 once TRBD1 CASRPQGGYGYTF TGTGCCAGCAGGCCCCAGGGGGGGTATGGCTACACCTTC
TRBJ1-1 TRBV6-2/TRBV6-3 once NA CASSQPQGTNTEAFF TGTGCCAGCAGTCAACCACAAGGAACGAACACTGAAGCTTTCTTT
TRBJ2-3 TRBV7-9 NA TRBD2 CASSLGLAVSTDTQYF TGTGCCAGCAGCTTGGGTCTAGCGGTTAGCACAGATACGCAGTATTTT
TRBJ2-3 TRBV12-3/TRBV12-4 NA NA CASSPQDTQYF TGTGCCAGCAGTCCCCAGGATACGCAGTATTTT
TRBJ2-1 TRBV19 NA NA CASSIRDASNEQFF TGTGCCAGTAGTATAAGAGACGCCTCGAATGAGCAGTTCTTC
TRBJ1-5 TRBV27 NA NA CASSFSGDQPQHF TGTGCCAGCAGTTTTTCAGGCGACCAGCCCCAGCATTTT
TRBJ1-3 TRBV9 NA NA CASSVVGSSGNTIYF TGTGCCAGCAGCGTAGTGGGCAGCTCTGGAAACACCATATATTTT
TRBJ2-5 TRBV3-1/TRBV3-2 NA NA CASSPTGLRVGETQYF TGTGCCAGCAGCCCCACGGGGCTGAGAGTGGGAGAGACCCAGTACTTC
TRBJ1-3 TRBV9 NA NA CASSVGPTAGDTIYF TGTGCCAGCAGCGTAGGGCCAACTGCCGGGGACACCATATATTTT
TRBJ2-3 TRBV29-1 NA NA CSGNLGGTDTQYF TGCAGCGGTAACCTGGGTGGCACAGATACGCAGTATTTT
TRBJ2-5 TRBV5-4 NA TRBD2 CAYAETSGFQETQYF TGTGCCTATGCCGAGACTAGCGGATTTCAAGAGACCCAGTACTTC
TRBJ1-5 TRBV6-5 NA TRBD1 CASTWDRVDIGPQHF TGTGCCAGCACCTGGGACAGGGTGGATATCGGGCCCCAGCATTTT
TRBJ2-2 TRBV10-1 NA TRBD1 CASSAGGYDTGELFF TGCGCCAGCAGTGCAGGGGGCTACGACACCGGGGAGCTGTTTTTT
TRBJ2-1 TRBV4-1 NA TRBD2 CASSSFLGAGGRFEQFF TGCGCCAGCAGCTCCTTCTTAGGAGCGGGGGGGCGGTTTGAGCAGTTCTTC
TRBJ1-1 TRBV24-1 few NA CATRGGGRTEAFF TGTGCCACCCGCGGTGGGGGTCGTACTGAAGCTTTCTTT
TRBJ2-1 TRBV11-2 once TRBD2 CASSPRGIAGFSYNEQFF TGTGCCAGCAGCCCCCGGGGCATAGCGGGGTTCTCCTACAATGAGCAGTTCTTC
TRBJ1-2 TRBV6-1 NA TRBD1 CASSENPGGFYGYTF TGTGCCAGCAGTGAAAATCCAGGGGGCTTCTATGGCTACACCTTC
TRBJ2-5 TRBV5-8 NA NA CASSPGRPQETQYF TGTGCCAGCAGCCCAGGCCGGCCCCAAGAGACCCAGTACTTC
TRBJ1-2 TRBV9 NA NA CASSRTSGTPDRSGYTF TGTGCCAGCAGCCGAACAAGTGGGACACCGGATAGGAGTGGCTACACCTTC
TRBJ1-2 TRBV12-3/TRBV12-4 NA NA CASKKGGFYGYTF TGTGCCAGCAAAAAGGGAGGCTTCTATGGCTACACCTTC
TRBJ1-3 TRBV25-1 NA NA CASMNGARDTIYF TGTGCCAGCATGAACGGCGCTCGGGACACCATATATTTT
TRBJ2-3 TRBV10-3 NA NA CAIGLGIDTQYF TGTGCCATCGGGTTAGGGATAGATACGCAGTATTTT